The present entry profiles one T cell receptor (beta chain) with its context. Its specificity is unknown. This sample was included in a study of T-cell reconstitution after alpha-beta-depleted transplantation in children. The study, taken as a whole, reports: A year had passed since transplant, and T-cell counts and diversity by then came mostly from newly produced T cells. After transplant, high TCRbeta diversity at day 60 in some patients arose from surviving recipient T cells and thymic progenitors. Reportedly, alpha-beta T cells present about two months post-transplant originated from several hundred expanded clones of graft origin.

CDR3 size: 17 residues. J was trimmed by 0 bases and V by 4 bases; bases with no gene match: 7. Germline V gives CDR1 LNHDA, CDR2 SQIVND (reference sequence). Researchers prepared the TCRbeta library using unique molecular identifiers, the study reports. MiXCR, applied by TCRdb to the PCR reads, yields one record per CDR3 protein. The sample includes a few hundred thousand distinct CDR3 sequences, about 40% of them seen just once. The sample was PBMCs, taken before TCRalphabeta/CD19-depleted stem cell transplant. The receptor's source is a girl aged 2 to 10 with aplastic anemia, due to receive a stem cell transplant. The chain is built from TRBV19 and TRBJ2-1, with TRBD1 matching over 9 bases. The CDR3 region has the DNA TGTGCCAGTAGTACACTGACAGGGGGGGGCTCCTACAATGAGCAGTTCTTC. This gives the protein CASSTLTGGGSYNEQFF.